Included here is one T cell receptor beta chain sequence, with context. Its antigen remains unidentified. This record belongs to a study of tumor-infiltrating lymphocytes in primary liver carcinoma. Background on the study: These were node-negative, non-metastatic T1-T3 tumors of roughly 4.2 to 10 cm.

Study-wide results and caveats: Tumors reached a significantly greater top-250-clone fraction than blood did (p = 0.039). Researchers found tumor-adjacent and tumor-blood pairs overlapped less than tumor region pairs.

Germline-derived CDR1 and CDR2 are SGHNT and YENEEA. V was cut by 6 bases and J by 0 bases, with 20 bases left in between. The CDR3 is 17 residues long. The blood RNA (from unsorted whole blood) was obtained, and germline DNA was also extracted. Prior to the surgical procedure, roughly 4 milliliters of peripheral blood were collected. Priming with a constant-region primer yielded TCR beta cDNA from about 510 ng total RNA. Libraries covering TCR beta were generated through three nested multiplex PCR rounds (using a slightly modified ARM-PCR). TRBV1-TRBV30 forward primers paired with a C-beta reverse primer drove the first two PCR rounds, about 10 cycles each. TCRdb re-called the multiplex PCR reads with MiXCR, one entry per CDR3 protein. The sample has about 180,000 distinct CDR3 sequences, about 60% seen once.

Sequences were obtained from peripheral blood. The chain recombines TRBV11-3 with TRBJ2-5; TRBD1 is a possible D gene (5 bases). The clonotype was recovered from a man aged 35-49 years with primary liver carcinoma and hepatitis B virus infection. CDR3 residues: CASSPQSGMDNQETQYF. DNA for the CDR3: TGTGCCAGCAGTCCCCAGTCAGGGATGGACAACCAAGAGACCCAGTACTTC.